This T cell receptor (beta chain) was retrieved from a study of T-cell reconstitution after alpha-beta-depleted transplantation in children. Many counts were recorded for this clonotype. Preparation of the TCRbeta library involved a method that used unique molecular identifiers. MiXCR, run by TCRdb on the PCR reads, gives a single entry per CDR3 protein. Of hundreds of thousands of distinct CDR3 sequences listed, approximately 16% are singletons. The junction had 11 bases not matched to a gene; V was cut back by 1 base and J by 4 bases. This CDR3 is built from 17 residues. The germline V gene encodes CDR1 DFQATT and CDR2 SNEGSKA (reference sequence).

The sequencing here drew on PBMCs from the stem cell graft donor, taken from the stem cell graft. The genes are TRBV20-1 and TRBJ2-1; 9 bases are shared with TRBD2. This TCR was recovered from a human donor who donated a stem cell graft to a child with acute myeloid leukemia. The CDR3 DNA sequence: TGCAGTGCTAGAGGAGGACTACAGAGCGGGGGGTACAATGAGCAGTTCTTC. Its translation: CSARGGLQSGGYNEQFF.